These T cell receptor beta chains were read from a single sample in a study of T cells in Graves' hyperthyroidism and ophthalmopathy. TCRdb passed the multiplex PCR reads through MiXCR, listing each CDR3 protein once. Found here are roughly 720,000 distinct CDR3 sequences, around 16% of them singletons; the top ten hold about 14%. The sample comprised blood. The receptors stem from a man aged 45 to 65 with Graves' hyperthyroidism. CDR3s include the opening cysteine and the closing phenylalanine or tryptophan. D genes are given only for firm matches. The size entry is marked missing in some rows and otherwise reads once, few, many or a size class.

V gene	D gene	clone size	J gene	CDR3 DNA	CDR3 protein
TRBV28	TRBD1	-	TRBJ2-5	TGTGCCAGCAGTTTATTACAGGGGGCGATAGAGGCCCAGTACTTC	CASSLLQGAIEAQYF
TRBV18	TRBD2	many	TRBJ2-7	TGTGCCAGCTCCTGGACTAGCGGAGACCTAGGCTACGAGCAGTACTTC	CASSWTSGDLGYEQYF
TRBV2	TRBD2	many	TRBJ2-3	TGTGCCAGCAGTGAACTAGCGGGAGGGATAGATACGCAGTATTTT	CASSELAGGIDTQYF
TRBV7-9	-	few	TRBJ2-7	TGTGCCAGCAGCATGGGACGGAACAGCCACGAGCAGTACTTC	CASSMGRNSHEQYF
TRBV14	TRBD2	many	TRBJ2-5	TGTGCCAGCAGCCAAAATAGCGGGAGAGGAGAGACCCAGTACTTC	CASSQNSGRGETQYF
TRBV6-1	TRBD1	many	TRBJ2-1	TGTGCCAGCAGTTCACCGGGACAGGGGTATTTCAGTGAGCAGTTCTTC	CASSSPGQGYFSEQFF
TRBV6-2/TRBV6-3	-	many	TRBJ2-1	TGTGCCAGCAGTCCAATCGGACAGAATTACAATGAGCAGTTCTTC	CASSPIGQNYNEQFF
TRBV7-9	TRBD1	many	TRBJ1-1	TGTGCCAGCAGCTCCAGGGACAGGGTGCCCGACACTGAAGCTTTCTTT	CASSSRDRVPDTEAFF
TRBV5-1	TRBD2	many	TRBJ2-7	TGCGCCAGCAGCTTGGGCGGGGGGAATCTGTACGAGCAGTACTTC	CASSLGGGNLYEQYF
TRBV15	-	-	TRBJ1-1	TGTGCCACCCGGATAGACTTGAACGCTGAAGCTTTCTTT	CATRIDLNAEAFF
TRBV27	-	many	TRBJ2-1	TGTGCCAGCAGTTTATCGCCGCCGTACAATGAGCAGTTCTTC	CASSLSPPYNEQFF
TRBV6-2/TRBV6-3	TRBD2	once	TRBJ2-7	TGTGCCAGCAGAGGACTAGCGGGAGCTGGGGAGCAGTACTTC	CASRGLAGAGEQYF
TRBV12-3/TRBV12-4	-	many	TRBJ1-3	TGTGCCAGCATTAGGGTGTCGTCTGGAAACACCATATATTTT	CASIRVSSGNTIYF
TRBV6-5	TRBD2	-	TRBJ2-3	TGTGCCAGCAGTTCGAGGACTAGCGGGGAGGCAGATACGCAGTATTTT	CASSSRTSGEADTQYF
TRBV18	-	-	TRBJ2-7	TGTGCCAGCTCACCACCGTCCCAGGGTAGGCACGAGCAGTACTTC	CASSPPSQGRHEQYF
TRBV7-9	-	few	TRBJ1-1	TGTGCCAGCAGCCGGGACCTCGAAGCTTTCTTT	CASSRDLEAFF
TRBV27	TRBD2	many	TRBJ2-7	TGTGCCAGCAGTTTCGGACTAGCGGGTTCCGAGCAGTACTTC	CASSFGLAGSEQYF